The 4 T cell receptor beta chains presented below share a single source sample, sequenced in a study of cytomegalovirus exposure and HLA in healthy donors. The PCR used 60 Vbeta and 13 Jbeta primers. Clones were sequenced by immunoSEQ multiplex PCR, and TCRdb holds only the in-frame ones, with some missing. The repertoire consists of about 180,000 clones, with almost 85% occurring once and the leading ten covering 0.35% to 0.45%. The sample consisted of PBMCs. The receptors originated from a boy aged 2-15 years in good health and CMV-seronegative.

The rearrangement links TRBV29-1 to TRBJ2-3, with a weak D call TRBD2 (6 bases). CDR3 size: 11 residues. V shed 3 bases and J shed 14 bases, with 15 bases lying between them. The germline V gene encodes CDR1 SQVTM and CDR2 ANQGSEA. For the CDR3, the DNA is TGCAGCGTTGACGGGAGACCAACGGGGTATTTT. Translated, it gives CSVDGRPTGYF.

The V gene is TRBV5-4, the J gene TRBJ1-5; D is perhaps TRBD1 (5 bases). Germline V CDR1 and CDR2: SGHNT, YYREEE (reference sequence). The CDR3 loop spans 17 amino acids. The germline V and J ends were trimmed by 4 bases and 2 bases, with 19 bases remaining between them. The chain's CDR3 is CASSTRPGGDGNQPQHF. In DNA form, the CDR3 reads TGTGCCAGCAGCACCCGTCCAGGCGGGGACGGCAATCAGCCCCAGCATTTT.

This clone was recorded a few times. The CDR3 loop is CAGKTGAGNTIYF. CDR3 DNA: TGTGCCGGAAAAACAGGGGCCGGAAACACCATATATTTT. This chain links TRBV2 with TRBJ1-3; 7 bases line up with TRBD1. Trimming at V came to 11 bases and at J to 4 bases, leaving 8 bases not matched to a gene. The CDR3 is made up of 13 amino acids. The germline V gene has CDR1 SNHLY and CDR2 FYNNEI.

J is TRBJ2-2 and V is TRBV5-1; the match to TRBD1 covers 8 bases. The ends lost 4 bases at V and 0 bases at J; junction bases unmatched: 14. The CDR3 has 19 residues. CDR1 is SGHRS and CDR2 is YFSETQ in the germline V gene. The CDR3 DNA reads as TGCGCCAGCAGCCTTGGACAGGGCGAGTTTATGACGAACACCGGGGAGCTGTTTTTT. Translating it yields CASSLGQGEFMTNTGELFF.